This T cell receptor (beta chain) was identified in a study of Ad26.COV2.S vaccination and SARS-CoV-2 variants. The treatment is: some 20 received Ad26.COV2.S at low or high dose, single or two shots; five or six received placebo; per-sample allocation not given. After the first vaccine or placebo injection, samples were drawn on day 63. The CDR3 is 16 residues long. Losses at the gene ends were 0 bases for V and 6 bases for J; bases not matched to a gene: 8. In germline, CDR1 is SGHVS, CDR2 FQNEAQ. Clones were read by immunoSEQ multiplex PCR, and TCRdb kept only the in-frame ones, dropping some. This sample has hundreds of thousands of clones, with around nine tenths found just once.

This sequence joins TRBV7-8 and TRBJ2-1; 7 nucleotides line up with TRBD1. The specimen comprised peripheral blood, sampled in a trial of Ad26.COV2.S vaccine versus placebo. The TCR comes from a person aged 18-60 years who received the Ad26.COV2.S COVID-19 vaccine or a placebo. The CDR3 loop is CASSLARQGGINEQFF. In DNA, the CDR3 is TGTGCCAGCAGCTTAGCGAGACAGGGTGGTATCAATGAGCAGTTCTTC.